The sequence of this T cell receptor (beta chain) was determined in a study of cytomegalovirus exposure and HLA in healthy donors. General observations from the study: Among immune exposure information, only CMV serostatus was available. Previously analyzed data showed that most TCR beta V segments were productive at a frequency of about 87% or about 30%. The study reported that TCR beta sequences accurately predicted HLA-A and HLA-B alleles in most subjects.

The PCR had 60 Vbeta and 13 Jbeta primers. Assay used: immunoSEQ multiplex PCR; TCRdb lists only in-frame clones, some missing. The sample has fewer than 200,000 clones; roughly 85% are singletons. Germline CDR1 reads WSHSY; CDR2 reads SAAADI. V gave up 5 bases and J gave up 9 bases; unmatched junction bases: 12. The CDR3 spans 16 residues. With regard to this clone: What it binds is not known.

This TCR derives from a woman aged 40 to 50 in good health and CMV-seronegative. V and J are TRBV10-2 and TRBJ1-6, with 8 bases fitting TRBD1. Sequenced sample: PBMCs. In nucleotides, the CDR3 is TGCGCCAGCAGTTTTAAATGGACAGGGTCGGGTTCACCCCTCCACTTT. The encoded protein is CASSFKWTGSGSPLHF.